This T cell receptor (beta chain) was recorded in a study of cytomegalovirus exposure and HLA in healthy donors. PCR involved 60 Vbeta and 13 Jbeta primers. The table came from immunoSEQ multiplex PCR; TCRdb's copy has only in-frame clones and leaves some out. The data contain approximately 170,000 clones, approximately 73% of them singletons. Germline V gives CDR1 SGHDN, CDR2 FVKESK. The CDR3 loop spans 13 amino acids. Trimming removed 3 bases from V and 4 bases from J, with 9 bases in between. Study-wide findings and caveats: A missense DCLRE1C variant was associated with V- and J-gene trimming of TCR beta chains in a later analysis, and an independent cohort replicated the association.

About this clone itself: Its matching antigen is unknown.

This clonotype was obtained from a young woman in good health and CMV-seropositive. The rearrangement links TRBV14 to TRBJ1-1, with D perhaps matching TRBD1 (6 bases). The sample was PBMCs. Here the CDR3 reads CASSQQGTTEAFF. For the CDR3, the DNA is TGTGCCAGCAGCCAGCAGGGGACCACTGAAGCTTTCTTT. Drawing the rest from reference TRBV14 and TRBJ1-1, the complete variable domain is EAGVTQFPSHSVIEKGQTVTLRCDPISGHDNLYWYRRVMGKEIKFLLHFVKESKQDESGMPNNRFLAERTGGTYSTLKVQPAELEDSGVYFCASSQQGTTEAFFGQGTRLTVV.